Following are 26 T cell receptor beta chains from one sample sequenced in a study of blood T cell repertoires in COVID-19. Clones were read by immunoSEQ multiplex PCR, and TCRdb kept only the in-frame ones, dropping some. The sample includes about 130,000 clones, roughly 77% seen only once; the top ten take roughly 5.2%. Material for sequencing was peripheral blood. The receptors come from a woman aged 70-85 years with COVID-19, enrolled during active disease.

The chain recombines TRBV4-2 with TRBJ2-2; perhaps TRBD1 as D (6 bases). Germline CDR1 is LGHNA and CDR2 is YNFKEQ. Trimming left V 0 bases short and J 5 bases short, with 13 bases between. The CDR3 consists of 16 residues. CDR3 region: CASSQDLGARTGELFF. The DNA of the CDR3 is TGTGCCAGCAGCCAAGATCTGGGGGCCAGAACCGGGGAGCTGTTTTTT.

The V gene is TRBV28, the J gene TRBJ2-1, with 10 nucleotides matching TRBD2. Germline CDR1 reads MDHEN; CDR2 reads SYDVKM. Unmatched junction bases numbered 9, after V lost 8 bases and J lost 5 bases. The CDR3 is made up of 15 amino acids. CDR3 sequence (DNA): TGTGCCAGCGGTCTAAGCGGGGGGGGCGACAATGAGCAGTTCTTC. Protein: CASGLSGGGDNEQFF.

J is TRBJ2-1 and V is TRBV5-1; TRBD2 matches 14 bases. This CDR3 has 19 amino acids. The V gene end was trimmed by 3 bases and the J gene end by 0 bases; junction bases not matched to a gene: 8. Per the germline V gene, CDR1 is SGHRS and CDR2 is YFSETQ. The CDR3 spells CASSSGTSGGLSSYNEQFF. The DNA of the CDR3 is TGCGCCAGCAGCTCGGGGACTAGCGGGGGCTTAAGCTCCTACAATGAGCAGTTCTTC.

V and J are TRBV11-3 and TRBJ2-7, with no clear D. CDR1 is SGHNT and CDR2 is YENEEA in the germline V gene. Trimming took off 3 bases at V and 0 bases at J, with 9 bases between the two ends. The CDR3 contains 14 residues. The DNA of the CDR3 is TGTGCCAGCAGCTTGGGCCACAGCTCCTACGAGCAGTACTTC. This encodes CASSLGHSSYEQYF.

The chain joins TRBV5-1 to TRBJ1-4, with D tentatively TRBD1 (6 bases). The ends were cut back, 4 bases at V and 4 bases at J, with 14 bases in the middle. The CDR3 extends over 15 amino acids. Germline V gene data show CDR1 as SGHRS and CDR2 as YFSETQ. CDR3 bases: TGCGCCAGCAGCCATCGAGGGGGGGTTAATGAAAAACTGTTTTTT. Protein: CASSHRGGVNEKLFF.

The chain combines TRBV3-1 (or the pseudogene TRBV3-2) with TRBJ2-1; TRBD2 aligns across 8 bases. With V trimmed by 1 base and J by 4 bases, 3 bases remained unmatched. This CDR3 contains 15 residues. Germline-derived CDR1 and CDR2 are LGHDT and YNNKEL (reference sequence). The CDR3 is CASSQGAGGYNEQFF. The CDR3 nucleotides are TGTGCCAGCAGCCAAGGGGCGGGGGGTTACAATGAGCAGTTCTTC.

The V call is TRBV6-2 or TRBV6-3, the J call TRBJ2-7; D is possibly TRBD1 (8 bases). The length of the CDR3 is 12 residues. Germline loops: CDR1 MNHEY, CDR2 SVGEGT. Deletions cut 2 bases from V and 9 bases from J, with 11 bases between. The CDR3 DNA follows: TGTGCCAGCAGTTACACAGGGGGGGTGCAGTACTTC. This codes for CASSYTGGVQYF.

This clone was counted only a few times. The CDR3 protein is CASSPDTFNYGYTF. CDR3 nucleotide sequence: TGTGCCAGCAGCCCTGACACCTTTAACTATGGCTACACCTTC. This sequence joins TRBV7-9 and TRBJ1-2, with unresolved D. Germline V gene data show CDR1 as SEHNR and CDR2 as FQNEAQ (reference sequence). The V gene lost 5 bases and the J gene lost 1 base, with 11 bases spanning the gap. There are 14 residues in the CDR3.

The J gene is TRBJ1-1, the V gene TRBV12-3 or TRBV12-4; D unclear. The CDR3 is 12 residues long. Trimming stripped 6 bases from V and 5 bases from J, with 10 bases between. The CDR3 loop is CASSPAGTEAFF. In nucleotides, the CDR3 is TGTGCCAGCAGCCCCGCGGGAACTGAAGCTTTCTTT.

Written as DNA, the CDR3 is TGTGCCAGTAGTTTGACAGCGAACGGGGCCAACGTCCTGACTTTC. Residues: CASSLTANGANVLTF. The rearrangement joins TRBV19 to TRBJ2-6; tentatively, D is TRBD1 (5 bases). V shed 5 bases and J shed 4 bases, with 12 bases lying between them. Germline V gene lookup returns CDR1 LNHDA and CDR2 SQIVND (reference sequence). The CDR3 is 15 amino acids.

J is TRBJ2-3 and V is TRBV20-1; D not certain. The V end lost 2 bases, the J end lost 4 bases, and 4 bases lay between the germline ends. The CDR3 runs 11 residues. Germline V gene data show CDR1 as DFQATT and CDR2 as SNEGSKA (reference sequence). Here the CDR3 reads CSARRADTQYF. The DNA for the CDR3 is TGCAGTGCTAGACGGGCAGATACGCAGTATTTT.

V gene TRBV13 combines with J gene TRBJ1-1, with 9 bases matching TRBD1. Germline trimming cut 5 bases from V and 7 bases from J; bases unmatched to any gene: 5. The CDR3 extends over 13 amino acids. Germline V lookup: CDR1 PRHDT, CDR2 FYEKMQ (reference sequence). The CDR3 nucleotides are TGTGCCAGCAGCCGGGACAGGGAGCTTGAAGCTTTCTTT. Encoded protein: CASSRDRELEAFF.

This chain links TRBV3-1 (or the pseudogene TRBV3-2) with TRBJ1-2, with D hard to call. Looked up from germline, CDR1 is LGHDT and CDR2 is YNNKEL (reference sequence). V lost 2 bases and J 3 bases, leaving 4 bases between the germline ends. CDR3 length: 12 amino acids. CDR3 nucleotide sequence: TGTGCCAGCAGCCAAACAGACTATGGCTACACCTTC. This translates into CASSQTDYGYTF.

The J gene is TRBJ2-2, the V gene TRBV9; D is perhaps TRBD1 (6 bases). This CDR3 is built from 14 residues. CDR1 and CDR2 (germline): SGDLS, YYNGEE. V was trimmed by 4 bases and J by 7 bases, leaving 14 bases between them. The CDR3 region is CASSPRRGIGELFF. CDR3 nucleotides: TGTGCCAGCAGCCCCCGCAGGGGTATCGGGGAGCTGTTTTTT.

The CDR3 DNA reads TGTGCCAGCAGCCCTGAGGACAGGGGGCGAGCTTTCTTT. Translating gives CASSPEDRGRAFF. V gene TRBV3-1 (or the pseudogene TRBV3-2) combines with J gene TRBJ1-1; the match to TRBD1 covers 11 bases. Trimming took 4 bases from V and 10 from J; bases not matched to a gene: 5. The CDR3 is 13 residues long. Germline V gene data show CDR1 as LGHDT and CDR2 as YNNKEL (reference sequence).

The CDR3 nucleotides read TGTGCCACCAGCAACCCCATAGGGGGGGCTGACCAAGAGACCCAGTACTTC. Encoded protein: CATSNPIGGADQETQYF. The chain carries TRBV15 and TRBJ2-5, with D possibly TRBD2 on 7 matching bases. This CDR3 region has 17 residues. Trimming removed 4 bases from V and 0 bases from J, with 18 bases in between. The V gene's germline CDR1 is LNHNV and CDR2 YYDKDF (reference sequence).

The DNA for the CDR3 is TGCGCCACCTCAACAACAACTAATGAAAAACTGTTTTTT. It is translated as CATSTTTNEKLFF. The chain joins TRBV5-1 to TRBJ1-4; D is uncertain. The CDR3 length is 13 residues. CDR1 is SGHRS and CDR2 is YFSETQ in the germline V gene. V gave up 9 bases and J gave up 0 bases, with 9 bases separating them.

This clone was seen only a few times. This chain joins TRBV6-1 and TRBJ2-5; 7 bases match TRBD2. The germline V gene has CDR1 MNHNS and CDR2 SASEGT. The CDR3 runs 15 residues. Unmatched junction bases numbered 11, after V lost 3 bases and J lost 7 bases. CDR3 sequence reads: CASSEGRGIRATQYF. CDR3 nucleotide sequence: TGTGCCAGCAGTGAGGGGAGGGGAATTCGGGCGACCCAGTACTTC.

The rearrangement joins TRBV5-5 to TRBJ1-6; 9 bases agree with TRBD1. The germline V gene has CDR1 SGHKS and CDR2 YYEKEE (reference sequence). V dropped 5 bases and J dropped 3; count of bases not matched to a gene: 3. The length of the CDR3 is 15 residues. Written as DNA, the CDR3 is TGTGCCAGCAGAAACAGGGGGCTCTATAATTCACCCCTCCACTTT. Its translation: CASRNRGLYNSPLHF. The full variable domain, its missing parts supplied by reference TRBV5-5 and TRBJ1-6, is DAGVTQSPTHLIKTRGQQVTLRCSPISGHKSVSWYQQVLGQGPQFIFQYYEKEERGRGNFPDRFSARQFPNYSSELNVNALLLGDSALYLCASRNRGLYNSPLHFGNGTRLTVT.

V is TRBV6-1 and J is TRBJ1-2; D is ambiguous. Germline CDR1 MNHNS, CDR2 SASEGT. This CDR3 comprises 14 residues. V was cut by 2 bases and J by 8 bases, with 15 bases left in between. The CDR3 loop is CASSESLQSGGYTF. The CDR3 DNA sequence: TGTGCCAGCAGTGAATCACTCCAGTCCGGGGGCTACACCTTC.

The chain uses TRBV30 and TRBJ2-1; 13 positions match TRBD2. Germline CDR1 reads GTSNPN; CDR2 reads SVGIG (reference sequence). This CDR3 region has 16 residues. J lost 7 bases, V lost 4 bases, and 10 bases had no gene match. In DNA, the CDR3 is TGTGCCTGGAACGGACTAGCGGGGGCCGTGGGGAATGAGCAGTTCTTC. Protein sequence: CAWNGLAGAVGNEQFF. The full variable domain, in which reference TRBV30 and TRBJ2-1 provide the parts outside the CDR3, is SQTIHQWPATLVQPVGSPLSLECTVEGTSNPNLYWYRQAAGRGLQLLFYSVGIGQISSEVPQNLSASRPQDRQFILSSKKLLLSDSGFYLCAWNGLAGAVGNEQFFGPGTRLTVL.

V is TRBV19 and J is TRBJ2-1; D perhaps matches TRBD1 (5 bases). Germline lookup yields CDR1 LNHDA and CDR2 SQIVND (reference sequence). The CDR3 contains 14 residues. With 3 bases removed from V and 3 bases from J, the gap between germline ends came to 9 bases. CDR3 sequence: CASSIFRVYNEQFF. The CDR3 DNA follows: TGTGCCAGTAGTATTTTCAGGGTCTACAATGAGCAGTTCTTC.

The genes are TRBV15 and TRBJ1-3; maybe TRBD1 (6 bases). The germline V gene encodes CDR1 LNHNV and CDR2 YYDKDF (reference sequence). This CDR3 contains 16 residues. Trimming shortened V by 2 bases and J by 4 bases, and 15 bases separated the two germline ends. CDR3 region: CATSRRNPGVGNTIYF. CDR3 coding DNA: TGTGCCACCAGCAGACGAAACCCAGGGGTGGGAAACACCATATATTTT.

V is TRBV3-1 (or the pseudogene TRBV3-2) and J is TRBJ2-7, with D possibly TRBD1 on 6 matching bases. Germline CDR1 is LGHDT and CDR2 is YNNKEL (reference sequence). The CDR3 is 15 residues long. V was cut by 1 base and J by 3 bases, with 13 bases left in between. This chain's CDR3 is CASSQGPGQNYEQYF. The CDR3 DNA sequence: TGTGCCAGCAGCCAAGGGCCGGGACAAAACTACGAGCAGTACTTC.

The chain has TRBV3-1 (or the pseudogene TRBV3-2) and TRBJ1-6, with 7 bases aligning to TRBD1. With 1 base clipped from V and 10 bases from J, the junction kept 13 bases outside the gene matches. Looked up from germline, CDR1 is LGHDT and CDR2 is YNNKEL (reference sequence). This CDR3 region has 17 residues. The CDR3: CASSQAIGQVTGSPLHF. The DNA for the CDR3 is TGTGCCAGCAGCCAAGCTATAGGACAGGTGACGGGGTCACCCCTCCACTTT.

V and J are TRBV10-3 and TRBJ2-7, with 7 bases that match TRBD1. The V and J ends lost 6 bases and 2 bases, in that order; junction bases with no gene match: 7. This CDR3 comprises 14 residues. From germline, CDR1 is ENHRY and CDR2 SYGVKD. CDR3 sequence reads: CAISRSTGTYEQYF. CDR3 in DNA: TGTGCCATCAGCCGCTCGACAGGGACCTACGAGCAGTACTTC.